The rows below give T cell receptor beta chains drawn from one sample of a study of OX40 agonist ivuxolimab in advanced cancers. Using immunoSEQ multiplex PCR, the repertoire was profiled, and TCRdb retains in-frame clones only, with some absent. Of 25,000 to 35,000 clones in the sample, more than 70% were seen once. The starting material was CD4+ or CD8+ T cells sorted from blood, obtained in a trial of the OX40 agonist ivuxolimab. These receptors were collected from an adult with an advanced solid tumor such as melanoma, head and neck, liver or kidney cancer. The CDR3 runs from the conserved cysteine through the conserved F or W. Each record gives: J gene, D gene, V gene, clone size, CDR3 DNA, CDR3 protein. A D gene is named only where the DNA matches it firmly. Size is omitted from some rows. Given values are once, few, many or a class for expanded clones.

J: TRBJ1-3
D: .
V: TRBV5-1
size: once
DNA: TGCGCCAGCAGCCGCCTGGACAGTAGCTCTGGAAACACCATATATTTT
CDR3: CASSRLDSSSGNTIYF

J: TRBJ2-7
D: .
V: TRBV5-5
size: .
DNA: TGTGCCAGCAGCTTAGGGGGTTACGAGCAGTACTTC
CDR3: CASSLGGYEQYF

J: TRBJ2-1
D: TRBD1
V: TRBV7-2
size: .
DNA: TGTGCCAGCAGGCGGACAGGGATCTCCTACAATGAGCAGTTCTTC
CDR3: CASRRTGISYNEQFF

J: TRBJ1-1
D: .
V: TRBV14
size: .
DNA: TGTGCCAGCAGCCGCGTTACCGGGACACCTGAAGCTTTCTTT
CDR3: CASSRVTGTPEAFF

J: TRBJ2-7
D: .
V: TRBV14
size: .
DNA: TGTGCCAGCAGCCAAGTATCCGGGAAACACGAGCAGTACTTC
CDR3: CASSQVSGKHEQYF

J: TRBJ2-7
D: TRBD1
V: TRBV12-5
size: .
DNA: TGTGCTAGTGGTTTGCCTCCGGGACAGGCAAAAGTCTTC
CDR3: CASGLPPGQAKVF

J: TRBJ1-5
D: .
V: TRBV7-9
size: .
DNA: TGTGCCAGCAGCTTAGCCAGGGTGGAAGATCAGCCCCAGCATTTT
CDR3: CASSLARVEDQPQHF

J: TRBJ1-2
D: TRBD1
V: TRBV6-1
size: .
DNA: TGTGCCAGCAACGACAGGGGGGCGCCGAACTATGGCTACACCTTC
CDR3: CASNDRGAPNYGYTF

J: TRBJ2-5
D: TRBD2
V: TRBV7-7
size: few
DNA: TGTGCTAGCAGCTTAGGGCGGGGGGTAATCCAAGAGACCCAGTACTTC
CDR3: CASSLGRGVIQETQYF

J: TRBJ2-3
D: .
V: TRBV18
size: .
DNA: TGTGCCAGCTCGCTAGCCGGGGCCTCAGATACGCAGTATTTT
CDR3: CASSLAGASDTQYF

J: TRBJ2-2
D: .
V: TRBV5-1
size: .
DNA: TGCGCCAGCAGCTTGGCCCTGGGTGGTGGCGGGGAGCTGTTTTTT
CDR3: CASSLALGGGGELFF

J: TRBJ2-3
D: .
V: TRBV5-1
size: .
DNA: TGCGCCAGCAGCGGGGGGCAGGGAACAAGCACAGATACGCAGTATTTT
CDR3: CASSGGQGTSTDTQYF

J: TRBJ1-2
D: .
V: TRBV7-9
size: few
DNA: TGTGCCAGCAGCTTAGAGGGGGGGTTGAGAGAACCTTTATATGGCTACACCTTC
CDR3: CASSLEGGLREPLYGYTF

J: TRBJ1-5
D: .
V: TRBV2
size: .
DNA: TGTGCCAGCAGGGCCATGGGTCAGCCCCAGCATTTT
CDR3: CASRAMGQPQHF

J: TRBJ1-2
D: .
V: TRBV28
size: .
DNA: TGTGCCAGCAGTCCCCCCGCCGGTGGTGGCTATGGCTACACCTTC
CDR3: CASSPPAGGGYGYTF

J: TRBJ1-3
D: TRBD1
V: TRBV7-9
size: once
DNA: TGTGCCAGCAGCTTAGCCGACAGGGCAGACACCATATATTTT
CDR3: CASSLADRADTIYF